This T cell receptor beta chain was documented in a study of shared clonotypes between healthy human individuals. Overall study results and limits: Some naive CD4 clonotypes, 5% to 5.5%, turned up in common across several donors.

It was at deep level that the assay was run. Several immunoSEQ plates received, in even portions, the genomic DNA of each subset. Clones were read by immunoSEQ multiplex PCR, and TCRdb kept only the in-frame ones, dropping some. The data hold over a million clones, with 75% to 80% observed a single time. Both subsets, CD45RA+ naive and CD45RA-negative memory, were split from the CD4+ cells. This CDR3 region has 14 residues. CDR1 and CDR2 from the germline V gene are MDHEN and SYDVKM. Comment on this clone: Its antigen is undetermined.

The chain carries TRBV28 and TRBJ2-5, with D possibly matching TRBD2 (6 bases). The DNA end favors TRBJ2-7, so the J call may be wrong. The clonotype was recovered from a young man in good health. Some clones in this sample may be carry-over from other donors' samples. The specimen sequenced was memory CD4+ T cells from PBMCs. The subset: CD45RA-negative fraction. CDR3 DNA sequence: TGTGCCAGCAGTACTAGCCGTAGAGTCTACGAGCAGTACTTC. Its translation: CASSTSRRVYEQYF.